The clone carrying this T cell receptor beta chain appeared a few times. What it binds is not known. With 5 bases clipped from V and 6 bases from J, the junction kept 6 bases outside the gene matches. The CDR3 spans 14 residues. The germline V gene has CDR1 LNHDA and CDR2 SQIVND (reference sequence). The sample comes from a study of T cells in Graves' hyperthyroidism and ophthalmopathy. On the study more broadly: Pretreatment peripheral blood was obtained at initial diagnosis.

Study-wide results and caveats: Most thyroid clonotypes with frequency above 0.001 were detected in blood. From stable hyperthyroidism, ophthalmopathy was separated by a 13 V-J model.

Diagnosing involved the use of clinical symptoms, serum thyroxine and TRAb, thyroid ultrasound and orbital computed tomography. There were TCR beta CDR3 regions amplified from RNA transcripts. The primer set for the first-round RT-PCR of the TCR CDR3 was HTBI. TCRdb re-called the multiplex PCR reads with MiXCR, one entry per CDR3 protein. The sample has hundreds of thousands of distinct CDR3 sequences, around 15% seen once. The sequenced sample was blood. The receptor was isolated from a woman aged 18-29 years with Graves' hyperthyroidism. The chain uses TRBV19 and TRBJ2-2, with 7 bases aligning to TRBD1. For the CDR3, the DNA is TGTGCCAGTAGTGTAGGGGGCGCAGCCGGGGAGCTGTTTTTT. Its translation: CASSVGGAAGELFF.